A selection of T cell receptor beta chains follows, all from one sample in a study of blood T cell repertoires in COVID-19. Clones were read by immunoSEQ multiplex PCR, and TCRdb kept only the in-frame ones, dropping some. Of fewer than 600,000 clones in the sample, 75% to 90% were seen once. The sequencing input was peripheral blood. All receptors derive from a man between 18 and 35 years old with COVID-19, enrolled during active disease. Each CDR3 is given with its conserved first and last residue. The D gene is left open where the match is weak. Clone size is stated in some rows and not others, as once, few, many or a class when expanded.

j_call v_call clone_size d_call cdr3_nt cdr3_aa
TRBJ2-1 TRBV6-5 NA TRBD1 TGTGCCAGCAGACTGACAGGGAGTAATGAGCAGTTCTTC CASRLTGSNEQFF
TRBJ2-2 TRBV5-1 NA NA TGCGCCAGCAGCCTATCAGGGAATCCCGACACCGGGGAGCTGTTTTTT CASSLSGNPDTGELFF
TRBJ2-1 TRBV6-5 NA NA TGTGCCAGCAGTACATTGGAGGAGCAGTTCTTC CASSTLEEQFF
TRBJ1-1 TRBV19 NA NA TGTGCCAGTAGTGTCGGGGGTGAAGCTTTCTTT CASSVGGEAFF
TRBJ2-1 TRBV11-3 NA NA TGTGCCAGCAGTCCTCGACAAGTTTGGAATGAGCAGTTCTTC CASSPRQVWNEQFF
TRBJ2-2 TRBV5-1 few TRBD1 TGCGCCAGCAGCTTGGACGGACAGGGCACCGGGGAGCTGTTTTTT CASSLDGQGTGELFF
TRBJ2-7 TRBV27 NA TRBD1 TGTGCCAGCAGCCCCGGGACAGGGACCCTCGAGCAGTACTTC CASSPGTGTLEQYF
TRBJ2-3 TRBV9 NA NA TGTGCCAGCAGCCCCACTAGTAGACCGAGTACCGAAGAGCAGTATTTT CASSPTSRPSTEEQYF
TRBJ2-1 TRBV30 NA TRBD2 TGTGCCTCGACGACTAGCGGGAGGGCTGAGCAGTTCTTC CASTTSGRAEQFF
TRBJ2-2 TRBV7-8 NA TRBD2 TGTGCCAGCAGTCGGACTAGCGGAGTCACCGGGGAGCTGTTTTTT CASSRTSGVTGELFF
TRBJ1-5 TRBV6-5 NA TRBD1 TGTGCCAGCAGTTATTACAGGGGCGATCAGCCCCAGCATTTT CASSYYRGDQPQHF
TRBJ2-2 TRBV7-9 NA NA TGTGCCAGCAGCTTCGCAGGGGTGGGCACCGGGGAGCTGTTTTTT CASSFAGVGTGELFF
TRBJ1-5 TRBV7-8 NA NA TGTGCCAGCAGCTTCTCCGGGGAGAGGAATCAGCCCCAGCATTTT CASSFSGERNQPQHF
TRBJ2-2 TRBV5-5 NA NA TGTGCCAGCAGCTTGGTTCCAGGACTCACCGGGGAGCTGTTTTTT CASSLVPGLTGELFF
TRBJ2-7 TRBV5-1 NA TRBD2 TGCGCCAGCAGCTTCGAACTAGCGTATAACGAGCAGTACTTC CASSFELAYNEQYF
TRBJ2-3 TRBV5-4 NA TRBD2 TGTGCCAGCCGGGACTACACCACAGATACGCAGTATTTT CASRDYTTDTQYF
TRBJ2-7 TRBV2 NA TRBD1 TGTGCCAGCAGCTCCGGACAGGTTACATACGAGCAGTACTTC CASSSGQVTYEQYF
TRBJ1-2 TRBV4-1 NA TRBD1 TGCGCCAGCAGCCAGACTACCCCTGGACAGGGGCCTTATGGCTACACCTTC CASSQTTPGQGPYGYTF
TRBJ2-1 TRBV13 NA NA TGTGCCAGCAGCTTAGGCCGGGGGGGACAGGGTAATGAGCAGTTCTTC CASSLGRGGQGNEQFF
TRBJ1-1 TRBV6-5 NA NA TGTGCCAGCAGTTACGGGGGAGGTACTGAAGCTTTCTTT CASSYGGGTEAFF
TRBJ2-7 TRBV11-2 NA TRBD2 TGTGCCAGCAGCTTAGGCCTAGCGGGAGGCTACGAGCAGTACTTC CASSLGLAGGYEQYF
TRBJ2-1 TRBV29-1 NA NA TGCAGCGTTGCGGCGGGGGAGCAGTTCTTC CSVAAGEQFF
TRBJ2-1 TRBV19 NA TRBD2 TGTGCCAGTAGTCCACTAGCGGGAGAAAACAATGAGCAGTTCTTC CASSPLAGENNEQFF
TRBJ1-4 TRBV28 NA NA TGTGCCAGCAGTTCGAAACACCAAACAGGTGTGCATGAAAAACTGTTTTTT CASSSKHQTGVHEKLFF
TRBJ1-2 TRBV25-1 NA NA TGTGCCAGCAGTTCACCCTCGACAGACTATGGCTACACCTTC CASSSPSTDYGYTF
TRBJ2-1 TRBV25-1 NA NA TGTGCCAGCAGTGAAGAACTAGCTCGGTTCTTC CASSEELARFF
TRBJ2-5 TRBV2 NA TRBD2 TGTGCCAGCCGGGCGGGAGTCCAGGAGACCCAGTACTTC CASRAGVQETQYF
TRBJ2-7 TRBV15 NA NA TGTGCCACCAGCAGGTCAGGGGTGGCCTACGAGCAGTACTTC CATSRSGVAYEQYF
TRBJ2-7 TRBV19 NA TRBD1 TGTGCCAGTAGTATAGCACAGGGGAGCTCCTACGAGCAGTACTTC CASSIAQGSSYEQYF
TRBJ1-1 TRBV25-1 NA TRBD1 TGTGCCAGCAGCCAACAGGGGCCTGAAGCTTTCTTT CASSQQGPEAFF
TRBJ2-7 TRBV12-3/TRBV12-4 NA NA TGTGCCAGCAGCTCTAACCCGGGGATCGGAGAGTACTTC CASSSNPGIGEYF
TRBJ1-5 TRBV7-9 NA NA TGTGCCAGCAGCAAAGACAGAGATCAGCCCCAGCATTTT CASSKDRDQPQHF
TRBJ1-1 TRBV19 NA TRBD1 TGTGCCAGTTTCTCAGGGGGAACTGAAGCTTTCTTT CASFSGGTEAFF
TRBJ1-2 TRBV25-1 once TRBD1 TGTGCCAGCAGAGAGACAGGGAACTATGGCTACACCTTC CASRETGNYGYTF
TRBJ2-7 TRBV15 NA NA TGTGCCACCAGCGAGAGAGGGACACCGTTTGAGGGCGAGCAGTACTTC CATSERGTPFEGEQYF
TRBJ2-1 TRBV6-5 once TRBD2 TGTGCCAGCAGAGAGGGACTAGGAGGTTTTCGGGAGCAGTTCTTC CASREGLGGFREQFF
TRBJ1-6 TRBV5-6 NA NA TGTGCCAGCAGCTTGGGTCACAGGCCCCTCCACTTT CASSLGHRPLHF
TRBJ1-3 TRBV9 NA NA TGTGCCAGCAGCTTCGGGGGGGCAGCTGGAAACACCATATATTTT CASSFGGAAGNTIYF
TRBJ2-2 TRBV12-2 NA NA TGTGCAAGTCGCTTGGCCCAGAGGAGCGGGGAGCTGTTTTTT CASRLAQRSGELFF
TRBJ2-7 TRBV27 NA TRBD2 TGTGCCAGCAGTTTCCTCGTAGCGGGAGGGACCTACGAGCAGTACTTC CASSFLVAGGTYEQYF
TRBJ2-2 TRBV6-6 NA NA TGTGCCAGCAGGGGCTCTAACACCGGGGAGCTGTTTTTT CASRGSNTGELFF
TRBJ1-2 TRBV21-1 once NA TGTGCCAGCAGCAAACCCCCCGCACGACAAAAAAATAGTTATGGCTACACCTTC CASSKPPARQKNSYGYTF
TRBJ2-6 TRBV11-3 NA NA TGTGCCAGCAGCTTCTCGGGGTCTGGGGCCAACGTCCTGACTTTC CASSFSGSGANVLTF